One T cell receptor (beta chain) is described in this entry. This clone was observed a few times. It has no known antigen specificity. The sample holds no much larger clone one base away, and base qualities are not on file. The CDR3 runs 12 residues from the cysteine to the phenylalanine. Only the CDR3 DNA stays, 36 bases, in frame from base 1. Relative to germline, V is 6 bases shorter and J is 5 bases shorter, with 10 bases between their ends. CDR1 MNHEY and CDR2 SVGAGI are derived from the germline V gene. Library method: the immunoSEQ multiplex PCR assay. Drawn from immuneACCESS, this table holds only the in-frame rearrangements with V and J called that TCRdb kept. Clones are partly lost; checked studies trace under half to an unresolved V gene and leave the rest unexplained. A total of roughly 70,000 clones appear in this sample, more than 85% of them only once. Over 3.5% of the sample goes to the ten largest clones.

This entry belongs to a study of technical replicates of blood from a handful of donors (dated 2017 in TCRdb). The V and J segments used are TRBV6-5 and TRBJ1-2; the best D guess is TRBD1, with 5 bases matching. The sequence was obtained from a human donor in good health. Some clones in this sample may be carry-over from other donors' samples. The sample taken for sequencing was PBMCs. The CDR3 reads CASSDSVYGYTF. The sequence in DNA is TGTGCCAGCAGCGACAGCGTTTATGGCTACACCTTC.